The next 24 T cell receptor beta chains were all read from a single sample in a study of T cell repertoires in cytomegalovirus infection. MiXCR, applied by TCRdb to the reads, yields one record per CDR3 protein. The sample has hundreds of thousands of distinct CDR3 sequences, around 11% seen once. The sequenced sample consisted of PBMCs. The receptor set was obtained from a human donor in good health (CMV status not recorded). Some clones in this sample may be carry-over from other donors' samples.

This clonotype was observed at least ten times. The rearrangement uses TRBV18 and TRBJ1-1; 11 nucleotides agree with TRBD1. This CDR3 region has 15 residues. In germline, CDR1 is KGHSH, CDR2 LQKENI. The J segment lost 4 bases and the V segment lost 0 bases, leaving 1 base of the junction unmatched. The CDR3: CASSPPGTGGTEAFF. The CDR3 coding sequence is TGTGCCAGCTCACCACCCGGGACAGGGGGCACTGAAGCTTTCTTT.

Many counts were recorded for this clonotype. The genes are TRBV20-1 and TRBJ2-7; TRBD1 matches at 8 bases. The length of the CDR3 is 15 residues. Losses at the gene ends were 6 bases for V and 2 bases for J; bases not matched to a gene: 12. CDR1 and CDR2 (germline): DFQATT, SNEGSKA (reference sequence). CDR3 sequence: CSAWNGQGATYEQYF. CDR3 coding DNA: TGCAGTGCGTGGAACGGGCAGGGGGCAACCTACGAGCAGTACTTC.

This clonotype has a count of ten or more. The chain carries TRBV6-1 and TRBJ2-2, with D possibly TRBD1 on 5 matching bases. CDR3 length: 13 residues. Germline-derived CDR1 and CDR2 are MNHNS and SASEGT. V lost 8 bases and J lost 1, with 8 bases in between. The chain's CDR3 is CASARENTGELFF. CDR3 sequence (DNA): TGTGCCAGCGCCAGGGAGAACACCGGGGAGCTGTTTTTT.

This clonotype was observed a few times. This chain uses TRBV12-3 or TRBV12-4 with TRBJ1-5; D possibly corresponds to TRBD1 (5 bases). This CDR3 contains 15 residues. V lost 6 bases and J 2 bases, leaving 14 bases between the germline ends. CDR3 sequence reads: CASSIRAGGNQPQHF. DNA of the CDR3: TGTGCCAGCAGCATCAGGGCCGGGGGCAATCAGCCCCAGCATTTT.

This clonotype was counted between two and nine times. The CDR3 region has the DNA TGCGCCAGCAGCACCTGGCCGGGCCATCAGCCCCAGCATTTT. As protein: CASSTWPGHQPQHF. The chain has TRBV5-1 and TRBJ1-5, with no clear D. Germline-derived CDR1 and CDR2 are SGHRS and YFSETQ. The CDR3 contains 14 residues. Trimming shortened V by 4 bases and J by 5 bases, and 13 bases separated the two germline ends.

The rearrangement joins TRBV18 to TRBJ1-1; 9 bases are shared with TRBD1. Germline V lookup: CDR1 KGHSH, CDR2 LQKENI. Trimming took 3 bases from V and 0 from J; bases not matched to a gene: 5. The CDR3 loop spans 16 amino acids. The CDR3 region has the DNA TGTGCCAGCTCACCTGAGACAGGGGGAGTGAACACTGAAGCTTTCTTT. It yields the protein CASSPETGGVNTEAFF.

This clonotype was picked up many times. The chain joins TRBV7-9 to TRBJ2-3, with 11 bases fitting TRBD1. With V trimmed by 6 bases and J by 6 bases, 2 bases remained unmatched. There are 13 residues in the CDR3. Germline V gives CDR1 SEHNR, CDR2 FQNEAQ (reference sequence). The CDR3: CASRRTGGDTQYF. CDR3 in DNA: TGTGCCAGCAGAAGGACAGGGGGCGATACGCAGTATTTT.

This clonotype was observed a few times. The chain joins TRBV3-1 to TRBJ2-5, with 14 positions matching TRBD2. This CDR3 region has 18 residues. Germline loops: CDR1 LGHDT, CDR2 YNNKEL (reference sequence). The ends lost 5 bases at V and 5 bases at J; junction bases unmatched: 13. The CDR3 sequence: CASSSFKTSGGAGETQYF. CDR3 sequence (DNA): TGTGCCAGCAGCTCCTTCAAGACTAGCGGGGGGGCCGGGGAGACCCAGTACTTC.

This clonotype has just a few counts. The CDR3 nucleotides are TGCAGTGCTAGAGACCAATATAGAGCCCGCTACGAGCAGTACTTC. Its translation: CSARDQYRARYEQYF. V gene TRBV20-1 combines with J gene TRBJ2-7; no definite D call. Trimming left V 0 bases short and J 3 bases short, with 15 bases between. CDR3 length equals 15 residues. Germline CDR1 DFQATT, CDR2 SNEGSKA (reference sequence).

This clonotype was recorded many times. The rearrangement joins TRBV7-2 to TRBJ2-1; the D gene could be TRBD1 or TRBD2 (5 bases each). This CDR3 spans 14 amino acids. CDR1 and CDR2 (germline): SGHTA, FQGNSA. V gave up 3 bases and J gave up 3 bases, with 9 bases separating them. CDR3 in amino acids: CASSLGRYYNEQFF. The CDR3 nucleotides are TGTGCCAGCAGCTTGGGACGGTACTACAATGAGCAGTTCTTC.

This clonotype was counted only a few times. This chain connects TRBV12-3 or TRBV12-4 to TRBJ1-1, with 10 bases that match TRBD1. The CDR3 runs to 16 residues. Trimming removed 5 bases from V and 3 bases from J; junction bases left unmatched: 9. Written as DNA, the CDR3 is TGTGCCAGCAGTCGGAGGACAGGGGGATCTGACACTGAAGCTTTCTTT. It codes for CASSRRTGGSDTEAFF.

This clonotype was seen a single time. The chain has TRBV12-3 or TRBV12-4 and TRBJ2-3; D uncertain. CDR3 size: 14 residues. Trimming took 8 bases from V and 1 from J, leaving 13 bases between them. CDR3 loop: CASLYQAGTDTQYF. CDR3 coding DNA: TGTGCCAGCCTCTACCAGGCGGGCACAGATACGCAGTATTTT.

This clonotype was counted many times. The chain couples TRBV29-1 to TRBJ1-4; D is possibly TRBD1 (5 bases). The germline gives CDR1 SQVTM, CDR2 ANQGSEA. V lost 4 bases and J 3 bases, leaving 15 bases between the germline ends. The length of the CDR3 is 15 residues. The CDR3 DNA reads TGCAGCGTTGTAAAGGGGCGAACCGCTAATGAAAAACTGTTTTTT. The encoded protein is CSVVKGRTANEKLFF.

This clonotype was counted ten times or more. The chain links TRBV7-3 to TRBJ1-2; TRBD1 might be the D (5 bases). The CDR3 is made up of 11 amino acids. With 7 bases removed from V and 4 bases from J, the gap between germline ends came to 7 bases. Germline-derived CDR1 and CDR2 are SGHTA and FQGTGA. The CDR3 region has the DNA TGTGCCAGCACCCAGGGCTATGGCTACACCTTC. This gives the protein CASTQGYGYTF. The whole variable domain, filled in from reference TRBV7-3 and TRBJ1-2, reads GAGVSQTPSNKVTEKGKYVELRCDPISGHTALYWYRQSLGQGPEFLIYFQGTGAADDSGLPNDRFFAVRPEGSVSTLKIQRTERGDSAVYLCASTQGYGYTFGSGTRLTVV.

This clonotype occurred many times. The rearrangement uses TRBV12-3 or TRBV12-4 and TRBJ2-1; D gene unclear. The V and J ends lost 0 bases and 15 bases respectively, with 15 bases between them. This CDR3 has 13 amino acids. The CDR3 is CASSLAYGPEVFF. The CDR3 bases are TGTGCCAGCAGTTTAGCGTACGGACCAGAGGTGTTCTTC.

This clonotype was seen ten or more times. The chain couples TRBV20-1 to TRBJ2-1, with D perhaps given as TRBD1 or TRBD2 (5 bases each). Germline V gene lookup returns CDR1 DFQATT and CDR2 SNEGSKA (reference sequence). The CDR3 is 12 residues long. V was shortened by 3 bases and J by 5 bases, with 8 bases between the two germline ends. CDR3 DNA sequence: TGCAGTGCTAGTGGGACGGACAATGAGCAGTTCTTC. This sequence encodes CSASGTDNEQFF.

The V call is TRBV15, the J call TRBJ1-1; 10 nucleotides match TRBD1. This CDR3 comprises 15 residues. V was pared by 2 bases and J by 6 bases, with 6 bases of the junction left unmatched. From germline, CDR1 is LNHNV and CDR2 YYDKDF (reference sequence). The CDR3 coding sequence is TGTGCCACCAGCAGATTGGGACAGGGGAAGCCTGAAGCTTTCTTT. It specifies CATSRLGQGKPEAFF.

At least ten counts were recorded for this clonotype. The CDR3 is CASSRTGGNTGELFF. CDR3 nucleotides: TGTGCCAGCAGCCGGACAGGGGGGAACACCGGGGAGCTGTTTTTT. The chain joins TRBV7-8 to TRBJ2-2, with 10 bases fitting TRBD1. This CDR3 has 15 residues. The V gene end was trimmed by 5 bases and the J gene end by 1 base; junction bases not matched to a gene: 1. The germline V gene has CDR1 SGHVS and CDR2 FQNEAQ.

As to this clonotype: Since a much larger clone is just one base distant, this may be a read error. The rearrangement joins TRBV9 to TRBJ2-3, with 8 positions matching TRBD2. CDR1 is SGDLS and CDR2 is YYNGEE in the germline V gene. This CDR3 region has 18 residues. The J segment lost 2 bases and the V segment lost 0 bases, leaving 11 bases of the junction unmatched. In DNA form, the CDR3 reads TGTGCCAGCAGCGTAGTCGGGGGGGGGGCCAAATACACAGATACGCAGTATTTT. Translating it yields CASSVVGGGAKYTDTQYF.

The J gene is TRBJ1-2, the V gene TRBV20-1; 12 bases fit TRBD1. The J segment lost 4 bases and the V segment lost 6 bases, leaving 12 bases of the junction unmatched. The CDR3 is 16 amino acids. Per the germline V gene, CDR1 is DFQATT and CDR2 is SNEGSKA (reference sequence). The CDR3 region is CSASGTGGTFGYGYTF. The CDR3 DNA reads TGCAGTGCCTCCGGGACAGGGGGCACCTTTGGCTATGGCTACACCTTC.

This clonotype was recorded at least ten times. The genes are TRBV5-4 and TRBJ2-1; 10 nucleotides align to TRBD2. Unmatched junction bases numbered 9, after V lost 4 bases and J lost 8 bases. Germline CDR1 reads SGHNT; CDR2 reads YYREEE (reference sequence). The CDR3 is 15 residues long. This CDR3 reads CASSPVPSGRDEQFF. The CDR3, as DNA: TGTGCCAGCAGCCCGGTTCCTAGCGGGAGAGATGAGCAGTTCTTC.

The chain couples TRBV20-1 to TRBJ2-1; TRBD2 matches at 7 bases. The CDR3 runs 15 residues. J gave up 0 bases and V 2 bases, and 4 bases lay outside the gene matches. Germline CDR1 reads DFQATT; CDR2 reads SNEGSKA (reference sequence). Here the CDR3 DNA reads TGCAGTGCTAGACGGCGGGAGCGCTCCTACAATGAGCAGTTCTTC. Amino acid sequence: CSARRRERSYNEQFF.

This clonotype showed up just a few times. The rearrangement joins TRBV20-1 to TRBJ1-2, with TRBD1 identical over 10 bases. This CDR3 has 15 amino acids. V was pared by 5 bases and J by 7 bases, with 13 bases of the junction left unmatched. Germline-derived CDR1 and CDR2 are DFQATT and SNEGSKA (reference sequence). The CDR3: CSASGTGASWGGYTF. CDR3 nucleotides: TGCAGTGCTTCCGGGACAGGGGCCTCTTGGGGTGGCTACACCTTC.

Ten or more counts support this clonotype. The chain employs TRBV10-3 and TRBJ2-7, with D perhaps TRBD1 (6 bases). The V end was cut by 10 bases, the J end by 5 bases, with 9 bases between. The length of the CDR3 is 10 residues. CDR1 and CDR2 from the germline V gene are ENHRY and SYGVKD. The CDR3 DNA is TGTGCCACCTCAGGGGACGAGCAGTACTTC. Translating it yields CATSGDEQYF.